Following are 20 T cell receptor beta chains from one sample sequenced in a study of blood T cells in healthy people across ages. A second PCR, run for roughly 7 to 12 cycles, used a sample-barcoded 5' primer plus a J-beta primer mix. MiXCR, run by TCRdb on the 5' RACE reads, gives a single entry per CDR3 protein. In the table there are about 1.5 million distinct CDR3 sequences, about 42% of which are singletons. Sequences were obtained from blood. The receptor set was obtained from a woman aged 18-29 years in good health.

V and J are TRBV29-1 and TRBJ1-1; possibly TRBD1 for D (5 bases). The CDR3 is made up of 11 amino acids. Trimming took 8 bases from V and 4 from J, leaving 11 bases between them. The germline V gene encodes CDR1 SQVTM and CDR2 ANQGSEA. The CDR3, as DNA: TGCAGCCCCCAGGGTTTCACTGAAGCTTTCTTT. Its protein is CSPQGFTEAFF.

The chain recombines TRBV4-1 with TRBJ2-7; TRBD1 matches at 8 bases. The V gene end was trimmed by 4 bases and the J gene end by 3 bases; junction bases not matched to a gene: 8. Germline loops: CDR1 MGHRA, CDR2 YSYEKL. CDR3 size: 15 residues. This CDR3 reads CASSLWTGQSYEQYF. The DNA for the CDR3 is TGCGCCAGCAGCCTTTGGACAGGGCAGAGCTACGAGCAGTACTTC.

The chain links TRBV6-6 to TRBJ1-5; no reliable D call. CDR3 size: 14 residues. V was cut by 2 bases and J by 1 base, with 6 bases left in between. Germline assignment: CDR1 MNHNY and CDR2 SVGAGI (reference sequence). The CDR3 sequence: CASSYVDSNQPQHF. Written as DNA, the CDR3 is TGTGCCAGCAGTTACGTCGACAGCAATCAGCCCCAGCATTTT.

The gene calls are TRBV7-9 and TRBJ2-1, with D maybe TRBD2 (6 bases). CDR3 size: 17 residues. Trimming cost V 1 base and J 1 base, with 14 bases left between them. Germline V CDR1 and CDR2: SEHNR, FQNEAQ (reference sequence). The CDR3 coding sequence is TGTGCCAGCAGCTTAGTACCCGGGAGCTATTCCTACAATGAGCAGTTCTTC. It codes for CASSLVPGSYSYNEQFF.

This chain joins TRBV4-3 and TRBJ2-7; 11 bases align to TRBD2. The J segment lost 4 bases and the V segment lost 3 bases, leaving 8 bases of the junction unmatched. CDR3 length equals 16 residues. The V gene's germline CDR1 is LGHNA and CDR2 YSLEER. The CDR3 sequence: CASSQATSGNRYEQYF. The CDR3, as DNA: TGCGCCAGCAGCCAGGCGACTAGCGGGAATAGGTACGAGCAGTACTTC.

This chain links TRBV27 with TRBJ2-4, with 7 bases identical to TRBD1. The germline V gene encodes CDR1 MNHEY and CDR2 SMNVEV (reference sequence). After removal of 1 base from V and 6 bases from J, the junction contained 6 bases not matched to a gene. This CDR3 is built from 15 residues. CDR3: CASSLWAGGGNIQYF. The CDR3 DNA sequence: TGTGCCAGCAGTTTATGGGCAGGGGGTGGAAACATTCAGTACTTC.

This chain connects TRBV27 to TRBJ1-1; no clear D gene. This CDR3 contains 13 residues. Germline CDR1 MNHEY, CDR2 SMNVEV (reference sequence). V lost 3 bases and J lost 4, with 9 bases in between. CDR3 sequence: CASSLWEATEAFF. DNA of the CDR3: TGTGCCAGCAGTTTGTGGGAGGCCACTGAAGCTTTCTTT.

This clonotype has a handful of counts. CDR3 loop: CSARTGSGTEQFF. The CDR3 nucleotides read TGCAGTGCTAGGACCGGGAGCGGTACTGAGCAGTTCTTC. J is TRBJ2-1 and V is TRBV20-1, with D possibly matching TRBD2 (6 bases). Deletions cut 3 bases from V and 9 bases from J, with 15 bases between. This CDR3 has 13 residues. Looked up from germline, CDR1 is DFQATT and CDR2 is SNEGSKA (reference sequence).

This chain connects TRBV12-3 or TRBV12-4 to TRBJ2-1; D is possibly TRBD2 (6 bases). Trimming took 7 bases from V and 4 from J, leaving 17 bases between them. This CDR3 is built from 15 residues. The CDR3 protein is CASTAGTGLYNEQFF. The CDR3 region has the DNA TGTGCCAGCACCGCCGGGACTGGCCTTTACAATGAGCAGTTCTTC.

In this sample, this clonotype turned up once. This sequence joins TRBV12-3 or TRBV12-4 and TRBJ1-5; maybe TRBD1 (5 bases). This CDR3 spans 12 amino acids. V lost 5 bases, J lost 9 bases, and 11 bases lay in between. CDR3 loop: CASSNLGGPQHF. The CDR3 nucleotides are TGTGCCAGCAGTAATCTGGGGGGGCCCCAGCATTTT.

This clonotype was counted between two and nine times. V usage is TRBV6-5 and J usage is TRBJ1-2; perhaps TRBD1 as D (5 bases). V was pared by 5 bases and J by 2 bases, with 15 bases between. Germline lookup yields CDR1 MNHEY and CDR2 SVGAGI. CDR3 length: 15 residues. Written as DNA, the CDR3 is TGTGCCAGCAGTACCGACCGGGGGGTAAACTATGGCTACACCTTC. This codes for CASSTDRGVNYGYTF.

The chain recombines TRBV15 with TRBJ2-5; no definite D call. This CDR3 contains 13 residues. V lost 0 bases and J lost 5, with 7 bases in between. Germline CDR1 and CDR2: LNHNV and YYDKDF (reference sequence). The CDR3 nucleotides are TGTGCCACCAGCAGAGATCAAACGGAGACCCAGTACTTC. Protein sequence: CATSRDQTETQYF.

As for this clonotype: With a much larger clone just one base away, this may be a read error. The chain uses TRBV15 and TRBJ2-4; no definite D call. The assigned J gene may be wrong: the sequence end matches TRBJ2-7 better. The CDR3 totals 13 residues. Germline V gene data show CDR1 as LNHNV and CDR2 as YYDKDF (reference sequence). The CDR3 DNA sequence: TGTGCCACCGGCAGAGTCGGATACTACGAGCAGTACTTC. It specifies CATGRVGYYEQYF.

In the case of this clonotype: A read error may produce the germline difference seen at one junction end. This chain joins TRBV4-2 and TRBJ2-3, with D uncertain. Germline assignment: CDR1 LGHNA and CDR2 YNFKEQ. This CDR3 region has 15 residues. CDR3 protein: CASSQGQPGTDTKYF. The CDR3 nucleotides are TGTGCCAGCAGCCAAGGGCAGCCCGGAACAGATACGAAGTATTTT.

This clonotype appeared many times. The chain combines TRBV20-1 with TRBJ2-5; the match to TRBD2 covers 14 bases. Looked up from germline, CDR1 is DFQATT and CDR2 is SNEGSKA (reference sequence). This CDR3 region has 17 residues. The ends lost 5 bases at V and 4 bases at J; junction bases unmatched: 12. DNA of the CDR3: TGCAGTGCTTGGACTAGCGGGAGGACCTCGCTGGGAGAGACCCAGTACTTC. Residues: CSAWTSGRTSLGETQYF.

In the case of this clonotype: In this CDR3 the conserved last residue, phenylalanine or tryptophan, is missing, so a read error is likely. The genes are TRBV7-2 and TRBJ2-3, with 7 positions matching TRBD1. Looked up from germline, CDR1 is SGHTA and CDR2 is FQGNSA. The CDR3 sequence is 14 residues long. With 5 bases clipped from V and 2 bases from J, the junction kept 4 bases outside the gene matches. CDR3 region: CASSPGQSTDTQYS. The CDR3 coding sequence is TGTGCCAGCAGCCCGGGACAGTCCACAGATACGCAGTATTCT.

This clonotype was seen more than once but under ten times. J is TRBJ1-1 and V is TRBV12-3 or TRBV12-4; TRBD1 is a possible D gene (5 bases). V was trimmed by 6 bases and J by 1 base, leaving 12 bases between them. This CDR3 comprises 14 residues. CDR3 coding DNA: TGTGCCAGCAGGTGGTCTGGGGGGAACACTGAAGCTTTCTTT. This encodes CASRWSGGNTEAFF.

The V call is TRBV15, the J call TRBJ1-3, with unresolved D. The CDR3 is 18 residues long. V gave up 0 bases and J gave up 0 bases, with 15 bases separating them. Germline CDR1 and CDR2: LNHNV and YYDKDF (reference sequence). CDR3 residues: CATSRDLYGSGSGNTIYF. In nucleotides, the CDR3 is TGTGCCACCAGCAGAGACCTATATGGCTCGGGCTCTGGAAACACCATATATTTT.

This clonotype turned up a few times. This chain joins TRBV25-1 and TRBJ1-4; D call uncertain. V was cut by 4 bases and J by 4 bases, with 7 bases left in between. CDR1 is MGHDK, CDR2 SYGVNS, per germline. CDR3 length: 13 amino acids. The CDR3 loop reads CASSGRGNEKLFF. For the CDR3, the DNA is TGTGCCAGCAGTGGACGAGGTAATGAAAAACTGTTTTTT.

At least ten counts were recorded for this clonotype. The chain recombines TRBV5-1 with TRBJ2-7; D is uncertain. The CDR3 contains 14 residues. The germline CDR1 and CDR2 sequences are SGHRS and YFSETQ. Trimming cost V 0 bases and J 2 bases, with 9 bases left between them. The CDR3 sequence is CASSLASGTYEQYF. CDR3 nucleotide sequence: TGCGCCAGCAGCTTGGCATCTGGCACCTACGAGCAGTACTTC.